The next 17 T cell receptor beta chains were all read from a single sample in a study of cytomegalovirus exposure and HLA in healthy donors. PCR employed 60 Vbeta and 13 Jbeta primers. Only in-frame clones appear in the TCRdb table, and some are missing; sequencing was by immunoSEQ multiplex PCR. The repertoire holds about 100,000 clones, 84% seen once, with 0.9% to 1.5% in the top ten. Source material: PBMCs. These receptors all come from a woman younger than 30 in good health and CMV-seronegative.

Only one count was recorded for this clone. The chain recombines TRBV30 with TRBJ1-2, with D perhaps matching TRBD1 (5 bases). In germline, CDR1 is GTSNPN, CDR2 SVGIG (reference sequence). V was trimmed by 3 bases and J by 5 bases, leaving 13 bases between them. The CDR3 is 13 amino acids. The CDR3 loop is CAWSPQGLYGYTF. The DNA for the CDR3 is TGTGCCTGGAGCCCCCAGGGTCTATATGGCTACACCTTC.

This clone appeared once. The genes are TRBV10-2 and TRBJ1-5, with 8 bases identical to TRBD1. Germline V lookup: CDR1 WSHSY, CDR2 SAAADI. V shed 3 bases and J 5 bases; nucleotides not matched to a gene: 12. The CDR3 is 17 amino acids. CDR3 protein: CASSDHTTGEFYQPQHF. The CDR3 DNA sequence: TGCGCCAGCAGTGACCACACGACAGGGGAGTTCTATCAGCCCCAGCATTTT.

The chain uses TRBV7-3 and TRBJ2-2, with TRBD2 identical over 8 bases. The CDR3 sequence is 15 residues long. Germline V lookup: CDR1 SGHTA, CDR2 FQGTGA. Trimming removed 4 bases from V and 3 bases from J; junction bases left unmatched: 4. The CDR3 here is CASSSAGGYTGELFF. The CDR3 bases are TGTGCCAGCAGCTCGGCGGGGGGATACACCGGGGAGCTGTTTTTT.

The gene calls are TRBV6-6 and TRBJ2-1; D call uncertain. Trimming took 6 bases from V and 4 from J, leaving 7 bases between them. Germline CDR1 reads MNHNY; CDR2 reads SVGAGI (reference sequence). This CDR3 is built from 12 residues. The CDR3 DNA is TGTGCCAGCAGCCCCGGTTACAATGAGCAGTTCTTC. Translating gives CASSPGYNEQFF.

CDR3 DNA: TGCGCCAGCAGCCAAGGACAGGGGGGCCAAGAGACCCAGTACTTC. It codes for CASSQGQGGQETQYF. The chain combines TRBV4-1 with TRBJ2-5; TRBD1 aligns across 9 bases. The V gene's germline CDR1 is MGHRA and CDR2 YSYEKL. V dropped 1 base and J dropped 1; count of bases not matched to a gene: 1. The CDR3 totals 15 residues.

This chain uses TRBV6-5 with TRBJ2-3, with 8 nucleotides matching TRBD2. This CDR3 is built from 15 residues. V dropped 1 base and J dropped 4; count of bases not matched to a gene: 4. From germline, CDR1 is MNHEY and CDR2 SVGAGI. The CDR3 DNA follows: TGTGCCAGCAGTTACTGGCGGGGGGACCCAGATACGCAGTATTTT. This translates into CASSYWRGDPDTQYF.

The CDR3 spells CASSQQSGHPATDTQYF. CDR3 bases: TGCGCCAGCAGCCAACAGAGCGGGCACCCGGCCACAGATACGCAGTATTTT. The V call is TRBV4-1, the J call TRBJ2-3, with TRBD2 as a possible D gene (6 bases). This CDR3 is built from 17 residues. Germline V gives CDR1 MGHRA, CDR2 YSYEKL. The V end was cut by 2 bases, the J end by 2 bases, with 17 bases between.

The chain carries TRBV18 and TRBJ1-3, with D hard to call. The CDR3 is made up of 13 amino acids. CDR1 is KGHSH, CDR2 LQKENI, per germline. V was pared by 4 bases and J by 2 bases, with 6 bases between. DNA for the CDR3: TGTGCCAGCTCACAGGGAGCTGGAAACACCATATATTTT. The encoded protein is CASSQGAGNTIYF.

CDR3 sequence (DNA): TGTGCCAGCAGCTTAGCGCTCCAGGGCTACGAGCAGTACTTC. It yields the protein CASSLALQGYEQYF. This chain uses TRBV7-8 with TRBJ2-7; D is possibly TRBD1 (5 bases). CDR3 size: 14 residues. From germline, CDR1 is SGHVS and CDR2 FQNEAQ. V was pared by 0 bases and J by 3 bases, with 9 bases between.

CDR3 bases: TGTGCCAGCAGCTTAGTCGGGGGACTAGCGGGGGTTTCGGAGACCCAGTACTTC. Translating gives CASSLVGGLAGVSETQYF. The rearrangement links TRBV7-6 to TRBJ2-5, with 14 nucleotides matching TRBD2. The CDR3 consists of 18 residues. V was pared by 1 base and J by 5 bases, with 9 bases of the junction left unmatched. Germline V gene lookup returns CDR1 SGHVS and CDR2 FNYEAQ.

The CDR3 DNA reads as TGTGCCAGCGGCCCGGCCAGGGGAATGAACACTGAAGCTTTCTTT. Its protein product is CASGPARGMNTEAFF. The chain links TRBV19 to TRBJ1-1, with a possible D match to TRBD1 (6 bases). V was cut by 9 bases and J by 0 bases, with 17 bases left in between. CDR1 LNHDA and CDR2 SQIVND come from the germline V gene (reference sequence). The CDR3 has 15 residues. The full variable domain, rest sourced from reference TRBV19 and TRBJ1-1, is DGGITQSPKYLFRKEGQNVTLSCEQNLNHDAMYWYRQDPGQGLRLIYYSQIVNDFQKGDIAEGYSVSREKKESFPLTVTSAQKNPTAFYLCASGPARGMNTEAFFGQGTRLTVV.

The V gene is TRBV11-3, the J gene TRBJ2-5; a weak D match, TRBD1 (5 bases). CDR1 SGHNT and CDR2 YENEEA come from the germline V gene. This CDR3 is built from 14 residues. V was trimmed by 2 bases and J by 5 bases, leaving 12 bases between them. CDR3 sequence (DNA): TGTGCCAGCAGCTTATCCAGGGCGGCGGAGACCCAGTACTTC. Translation gives CASSLSRAAETQYF.

The chain employs TRBV27 and TRBJ2-3, with D maybe TRBD1 (5 bases). The ends were cut back, 1 base at V and 1 base at J, with 12 bases in the middle. CDR1 is MNHEY and CDR2 is SMNVEV in the germline V gene (reference sequence). The CDR3 runs 16 residues. In nucleotides, the CDR3 is TGTGCCAGCAGTTTATATCGCAGGGTTGGCACAGATACGCAGTATTTT. This gives the protein CASSLYRRVGTDTQYF.

As regards this clone: Sequence at one end of the junction differs from germline and may be a read error. The genes are TRBV7-9 and TRBJ2-2; D might be TRBD2 (5 bases). Germline CDR1 reads SEHNR; CDR2 reads FQNEAQ (reference sequence). The CDR3 runs 12 residues. CDR3 amino acids: CSSRGPGGELFF. The CDR3 coding sequence is TGTTCCAGCCGAGGGCCCGGCGGGGAGCTGTTTTTT.

The V call is TRBV15, the J call TRBJ2-7, with a tentative D call TRBD1 (6 bases). Germline-derived CDR1 and CDR2 are LNHNV and YYDKDF (reference sequence). Trimming cost V 4 bases and J 2 bases, with 15 bases left between them. The CDR3 loop spans 15 amino acids. The CDR3 loop is CATSTRTAIPYEQYF. The CDR3 DNA reads as TGTGCCACCAGCACTCGGACAGCTATCCCCTACGAGCAGTACTTC. Looking up the rest from reference TRBV15 and TRBJ2-7 gives the full variable domain: DAMVIQNPRYQVTQFGKPVTLSCSQTLNHNVMYWYQQKSSQAPKLLFHYYDKDFNNEADTPDNFQSRRPNTSFCFLDIRSPGLGDTAMYLCATSTRTAIPYEQYFGPGTRLTVT.

This chain uses TRBV11-2 with TRBJ1-2; D possibly corresponds to TRBD1 (5 bases). Deletions cut 1 base from V and 7 bases from J, with 13 bases between. The CDR3 loop spans 14 amino acids. The germline gives CDR1 SGHAT, CDR2 FQNNGV. In DNA, the CDR3 is TGTGCCAGCAGCTTAGCGGGGGGGAAGTTTGGCTACACCTTC. Protein sequence: CASSLAGGKFGYTF. Together with reference TRBV11-2 and TRBJ1-2, the CDR3 gives the full variable domain: EAGVAQSPRYKIIEKRQSVAFWCNPISGHATLYWYQQILGQGPKLLIQFQNNGVVDDSQLPKDRFSAERLKGVDSTLKIQPAKLEDSAVYLCASSLAGGKFGYTFGSGTRLTVV.

This chain links TRBV27 with TRBJ1-1; D is undetermined. Germline loops: CDR1 MNHEY, CDR2 SMNVEV (reference sequence). V dropped 5 bases and J dropped 5 bases, with 12 bases sitting between them. The CDR3 sequence is 13 residues long. The CDR3 nucleotides read TGTGCCAGCAGTATACTTGGGAGGACTGAAGCTTTCTTT. Translation gives CASSILGRTEAFF.